This T cell receptor beta chain was recorded in a study of cytomegalovirus exposure and HLA in healthy donors. The primer mix had 60 Vbeta and 13 Jbeta primers. This table comes from immunoSEQ multiplex PCR, and its TCRdb copy is limited to in-frame clones, with some not included. The top ten clones hold over 5% of a sample with about 140,000 clones, 66% of them seen once. Study-wide points: Using the classifier, cytomegalovirus status was reportedly diagnosed with high specificity and sensitivity. In vitro assays verified that three CMV-associated chains recognized CMV antigens specifically.

This clone came up a few times. Antigen specificity is unknown. Trimming removed 7 bases from V and 3 bases from J, with 13 bases in between. Germline CDR1 and CDR2: SGHVS and FNYEAQ. The length of the CDR3 is 14 residues. This chain connects TRBV7-6 to TRBJ2-1, with no clear D. This clonotype was sampled from a woman in her fifties or sixties in good health and CMV-seronegative. The specimen was PBMCs. The CDR3 DNA follows: TGTGCCAGCACCCCGACGAGGATCTACAATGAGCAGTTCTTC. Protein sequence: CASTPTRIYNEQFF.